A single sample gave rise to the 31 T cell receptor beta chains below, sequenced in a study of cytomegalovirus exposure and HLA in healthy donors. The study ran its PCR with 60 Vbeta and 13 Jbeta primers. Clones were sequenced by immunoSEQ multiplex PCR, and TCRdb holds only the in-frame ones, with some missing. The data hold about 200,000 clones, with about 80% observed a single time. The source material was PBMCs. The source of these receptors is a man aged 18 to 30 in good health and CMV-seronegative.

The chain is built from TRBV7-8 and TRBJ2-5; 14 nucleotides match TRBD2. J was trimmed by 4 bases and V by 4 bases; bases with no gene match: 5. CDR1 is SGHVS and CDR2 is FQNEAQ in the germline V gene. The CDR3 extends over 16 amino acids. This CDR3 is CASSSLGTSGRETQYF. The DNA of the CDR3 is TGTGCCAGCAGCTCCCTCGGGACTAGCGGGAGAGAGACCCAGTACTTC. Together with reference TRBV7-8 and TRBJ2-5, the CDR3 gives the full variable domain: GAGVSQSPRYKVAKRGQDVALRCDPISGHVSLFWYQQALGQGPEFLTYFQNEAQLDKSGLPSDRFFAERPEGSVSTLKIQRTQQEDSAVYLCASSSLGTSGRETQYFGPGTRLLVL.

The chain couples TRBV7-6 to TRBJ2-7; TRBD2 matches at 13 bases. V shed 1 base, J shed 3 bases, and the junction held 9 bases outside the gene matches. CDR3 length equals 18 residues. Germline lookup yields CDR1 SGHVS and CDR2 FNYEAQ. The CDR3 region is CASSLGLAGGTLGYEQYF. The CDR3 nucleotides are TGTGCCAGCAGCTTAGGACTAGCGGGAGGAACCCTTGGCTACGAGCAGTACTTC.

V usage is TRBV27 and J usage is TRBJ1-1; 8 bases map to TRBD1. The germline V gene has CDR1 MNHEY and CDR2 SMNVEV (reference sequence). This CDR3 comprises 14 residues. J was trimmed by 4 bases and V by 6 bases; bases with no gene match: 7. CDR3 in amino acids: CASSPGGIGTEAFF. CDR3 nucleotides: TGTGCCAGCAGCCCAGGGGGCATAGGCACTGAAGCTTTCTTT.

The CDR3 DNA is TGTGCCAGCAGCTTGGACAGGAACTCCTACGAGCAGTACTTC. This encodes CASSLDRNSYEQYF. The chain uses TRBV5-5 and TRBJ2-7; tentatively, D is TRBD1 (5 bases). Trimming stripped 0 bases from V and 0 bases from J, with 7 bases between. CDR1 and CDR2 from the germline V gene are SGHKS and YYEKEE (reference sequence). The CDR3 runs to 14 residues.

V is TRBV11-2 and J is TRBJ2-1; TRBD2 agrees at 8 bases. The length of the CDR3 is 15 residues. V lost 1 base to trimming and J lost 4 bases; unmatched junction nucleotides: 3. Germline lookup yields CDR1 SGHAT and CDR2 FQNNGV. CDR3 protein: CASSLASGPYNEQFF. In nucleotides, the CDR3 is TGTGCCAGCAGCTTAGCTAGCGGGCCTTACAATGAGCAGTTCTTC.

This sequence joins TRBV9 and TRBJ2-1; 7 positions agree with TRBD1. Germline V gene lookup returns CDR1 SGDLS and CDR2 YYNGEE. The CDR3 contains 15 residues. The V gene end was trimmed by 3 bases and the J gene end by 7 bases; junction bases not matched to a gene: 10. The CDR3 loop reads CASSAEMDRLNEQFF. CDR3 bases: TGTGCCAGCAGCGCCGAGATGGACAGGCTTAATGAGCAGTTCTTC.

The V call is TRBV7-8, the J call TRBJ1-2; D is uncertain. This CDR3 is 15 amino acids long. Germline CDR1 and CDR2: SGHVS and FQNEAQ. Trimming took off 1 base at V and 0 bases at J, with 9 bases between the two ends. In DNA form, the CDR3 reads TGTGCCAGCAGCTTAGAGCAGCGGGCTAACTATGGCTACACCTTC. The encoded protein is CASSLEQRANYGYTF.

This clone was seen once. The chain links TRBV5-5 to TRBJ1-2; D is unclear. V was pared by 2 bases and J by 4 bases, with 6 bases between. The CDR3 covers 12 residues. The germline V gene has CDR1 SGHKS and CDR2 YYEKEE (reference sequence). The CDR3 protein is CASSLGGYGYTF. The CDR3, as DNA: TGTGCCAGCAGCTTAGGAGGCTATGGCTACACCTTC.

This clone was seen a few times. CDR3 DNA: TGTGCCAGCAGCGCGGGGACAGGGGAGTACTACGCTGAAGCTTTCTTT. Translation gives CASSAGTGEYYAEAFF. This chain links TRBV9 with TRBJ1-1; 10 bases agree with TRBD1. There are 16 residues in the CDR3. In germline, CDR1 is SGDLS, CDR2 YYNGEE. Trimming cost V 3 bases and J 6 bases; bases outside gene matches: 11.

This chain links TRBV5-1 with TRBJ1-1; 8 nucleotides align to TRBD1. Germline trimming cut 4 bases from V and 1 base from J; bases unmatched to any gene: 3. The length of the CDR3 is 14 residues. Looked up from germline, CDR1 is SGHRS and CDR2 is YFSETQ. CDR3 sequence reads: CASSRGQENTEAFF. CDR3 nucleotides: TGCGCCAGCAGCCGGGGACAGGAGAACACTGAAGCTTTCTTT. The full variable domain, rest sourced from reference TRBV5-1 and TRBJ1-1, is KAGVTQTPRYLIKTRGQQVTLSCSPISGHRSVSWYQQTPGQGLQFLFEYFSETQRNKGNFPGRFSGRQFSNSRSEMNVSTLELGDSALYLCASSRGQENTEAFFGQGTRLTVV.

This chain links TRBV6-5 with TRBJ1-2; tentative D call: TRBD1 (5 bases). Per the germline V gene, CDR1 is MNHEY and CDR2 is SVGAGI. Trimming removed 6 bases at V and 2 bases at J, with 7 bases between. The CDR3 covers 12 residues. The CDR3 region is CASRRQNYGYTF. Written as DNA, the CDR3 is TGTGCCAGCAGACGACAGAACTATGGCTACACCTTC.

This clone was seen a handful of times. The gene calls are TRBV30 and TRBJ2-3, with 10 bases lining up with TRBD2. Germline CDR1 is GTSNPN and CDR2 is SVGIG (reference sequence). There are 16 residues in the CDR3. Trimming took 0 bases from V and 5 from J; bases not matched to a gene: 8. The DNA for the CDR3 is TGTGCCTGGAGTGTACTCCCGGGACTAGCGATAGATACGCAGTATTTT. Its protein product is CAWSVLPGLAIDTQYF.

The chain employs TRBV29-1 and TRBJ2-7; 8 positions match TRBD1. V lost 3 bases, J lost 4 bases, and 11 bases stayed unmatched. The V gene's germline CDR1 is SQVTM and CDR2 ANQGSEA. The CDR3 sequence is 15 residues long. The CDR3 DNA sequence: TGCAGCGTTGAGAGGGCCGACAGGGGAGAGTACGAGCAGTACTTC. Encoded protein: CSVERADRGEYEQYF.

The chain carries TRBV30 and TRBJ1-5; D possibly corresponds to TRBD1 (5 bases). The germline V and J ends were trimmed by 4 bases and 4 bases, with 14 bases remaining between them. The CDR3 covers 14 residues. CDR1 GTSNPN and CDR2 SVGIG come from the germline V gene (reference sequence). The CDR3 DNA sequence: TGTGCCTGGAACCTCCAGGGAAGAAATCAGCCCCAGCATTTT. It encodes CAWNLQGRNQPQHF.

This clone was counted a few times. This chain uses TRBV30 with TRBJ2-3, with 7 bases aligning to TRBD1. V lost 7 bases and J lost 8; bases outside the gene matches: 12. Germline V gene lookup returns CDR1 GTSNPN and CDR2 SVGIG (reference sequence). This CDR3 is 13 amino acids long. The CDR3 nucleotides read TGTGCCTCTAACCGGGACAGCTCTGGTACGCAGTATTTT. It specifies CASNRDSSGTQYF.

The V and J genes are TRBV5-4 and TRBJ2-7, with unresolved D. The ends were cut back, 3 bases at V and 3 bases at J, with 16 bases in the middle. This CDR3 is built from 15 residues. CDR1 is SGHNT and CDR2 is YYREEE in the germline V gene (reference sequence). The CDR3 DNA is TGTGCCAGCAGCTACGACAATCTGCCGATCTACGAGCAGTACTTC. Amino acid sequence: CASSYDNLPIYEQYF. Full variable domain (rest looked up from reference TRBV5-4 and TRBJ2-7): ETGVTQSPTHLIKTRGQQVTLRCSSQSGHNTVSWYQQALGQGPQFIFQYYREEENGRGNFPPRFSGLQFPNYSSELNVNALELDDSALYLCASSYDNLPIYEQYFGPGTRLTVT.

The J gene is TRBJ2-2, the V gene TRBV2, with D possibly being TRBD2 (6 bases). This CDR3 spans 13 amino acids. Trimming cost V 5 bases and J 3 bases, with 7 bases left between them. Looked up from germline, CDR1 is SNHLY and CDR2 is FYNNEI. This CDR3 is CASSQRDTGELFF. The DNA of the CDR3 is TGTGCCAGCAGTCAGCGGGACACCGGGGAGCTGTTTTTT.

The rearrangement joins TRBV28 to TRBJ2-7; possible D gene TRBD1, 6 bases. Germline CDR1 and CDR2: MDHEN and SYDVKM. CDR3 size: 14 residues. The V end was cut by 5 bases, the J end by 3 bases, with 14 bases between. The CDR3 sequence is CASSAQTQGYEQYF. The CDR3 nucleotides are TGTGCCAGCAGTGCACAGACACAGGGCTACGAGCAGTACTTC.

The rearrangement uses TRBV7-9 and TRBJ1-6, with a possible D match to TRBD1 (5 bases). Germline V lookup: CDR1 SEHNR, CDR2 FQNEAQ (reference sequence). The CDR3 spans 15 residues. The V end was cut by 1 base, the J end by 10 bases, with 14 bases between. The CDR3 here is CASSLVAGMKSPLHF. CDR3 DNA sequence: TGTGCCAGCAGCTTAGTAGCAGGGATGAAGTCACCCCTCCACTTT.

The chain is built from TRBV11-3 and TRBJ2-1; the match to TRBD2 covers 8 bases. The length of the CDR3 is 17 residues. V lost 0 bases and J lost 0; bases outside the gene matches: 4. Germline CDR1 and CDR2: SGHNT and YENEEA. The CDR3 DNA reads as TGTGCCAGCAGCTTAGAAAGGCGGGAGGTCTCCTACAATGAGCAGTTCTTC. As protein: CASSLERREVSYNEQFF.

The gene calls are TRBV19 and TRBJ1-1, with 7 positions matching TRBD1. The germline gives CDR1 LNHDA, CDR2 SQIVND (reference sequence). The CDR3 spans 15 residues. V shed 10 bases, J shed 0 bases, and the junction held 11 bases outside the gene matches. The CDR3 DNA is TGTGCCACCACGGACAGGAGGACCTTGAACACTGAAGCTTTCTTT. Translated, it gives CATTDRRTLNTEAFF.

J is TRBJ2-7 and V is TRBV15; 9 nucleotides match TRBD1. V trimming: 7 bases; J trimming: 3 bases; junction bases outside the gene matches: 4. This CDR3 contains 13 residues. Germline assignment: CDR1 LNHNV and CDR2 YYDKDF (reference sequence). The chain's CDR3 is CATNPGQGYEQYF. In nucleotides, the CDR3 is TGTGCCACCAACCCGGGACAGGGCTACGAGCAGTACTTC. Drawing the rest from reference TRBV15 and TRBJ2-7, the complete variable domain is DAMVIQNPRYQVTQFGKPVTLSCSQTLNHNVMYWYQQKSSQAPKLLFHYYDKDFNNEADTPDNFQSRRPNTSFCFLDIRSPGLGDTAMYLCATNPGQGYEQYFGPGTRLTVT.

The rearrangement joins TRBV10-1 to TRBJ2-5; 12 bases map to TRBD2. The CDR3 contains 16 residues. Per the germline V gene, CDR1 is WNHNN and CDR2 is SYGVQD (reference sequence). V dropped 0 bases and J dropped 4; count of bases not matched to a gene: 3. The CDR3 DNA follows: TGCGCCAGCAGTGAGTCAACTAGCGGGAGGTCAGAGACCCAGTACTTC. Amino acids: CASSESTSGRSETQYF.

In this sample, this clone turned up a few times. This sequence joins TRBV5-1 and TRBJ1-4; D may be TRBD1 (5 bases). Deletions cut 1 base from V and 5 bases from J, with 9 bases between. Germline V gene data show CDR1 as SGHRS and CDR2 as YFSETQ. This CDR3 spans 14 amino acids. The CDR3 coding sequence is TGCGCCAGCAGCTTGACAGGATTCAATGAAAAACTGTTTTTT. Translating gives CASSLTGFNEKLFF.

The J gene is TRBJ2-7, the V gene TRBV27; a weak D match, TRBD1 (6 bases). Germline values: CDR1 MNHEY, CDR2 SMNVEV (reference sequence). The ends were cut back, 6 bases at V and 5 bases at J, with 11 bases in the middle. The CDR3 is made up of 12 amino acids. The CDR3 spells CASSPGHDEQYF. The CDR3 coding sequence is TGTGCCAGCAGCCCGGGACATGACGAGCAGTACTTC.

The CDR3 loop is CAWSRTGAPGNTIYF. In nucleotides, the CDR3 is TGTGCCTGGAGTAGGACAGGAGCTCCTGGAAACACCATATATTTT. This chain uses TRBV30 with TRBJ1-3; 7 bases agree with TRBD1. Germline loops: CDR1 GTSNPN, CDR2 SVGIG (reference sequence). Losses at the gene ends were 2 bases for V and 2 bases for J; bases not matched to a gene: 6. The CDR3 totals 15 residues.

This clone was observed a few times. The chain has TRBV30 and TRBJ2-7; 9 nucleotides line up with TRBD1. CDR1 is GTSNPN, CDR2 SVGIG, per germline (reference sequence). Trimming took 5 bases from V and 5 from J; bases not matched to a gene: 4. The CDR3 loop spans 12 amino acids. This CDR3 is CAWAGQGDEQYF. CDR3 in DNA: TGTGCCTGGGCGGGACAGGGAGACGAGCAGTACTTC.

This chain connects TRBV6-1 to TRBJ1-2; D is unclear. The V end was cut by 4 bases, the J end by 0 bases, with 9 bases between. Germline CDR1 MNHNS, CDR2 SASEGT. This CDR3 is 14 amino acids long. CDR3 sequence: CASSVVPTNYGYTF. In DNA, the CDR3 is TGTGCCAGCAGTGTCGTCCCTACTAACTATGGCTACACCTTC.

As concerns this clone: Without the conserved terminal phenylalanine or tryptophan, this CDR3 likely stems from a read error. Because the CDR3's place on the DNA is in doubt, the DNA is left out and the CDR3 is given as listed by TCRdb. The CDR3 here is CAARGPSDL. The chain links TRBV6-5 to TRBJ1-2; TRBD1, the table's D call, was not compared with the DNA. Inclusive of both ends, the CDR3 amounts to 9 amino acids. Germline lookup yields CDR1 MNHEY and CDR2 SVGAGI.

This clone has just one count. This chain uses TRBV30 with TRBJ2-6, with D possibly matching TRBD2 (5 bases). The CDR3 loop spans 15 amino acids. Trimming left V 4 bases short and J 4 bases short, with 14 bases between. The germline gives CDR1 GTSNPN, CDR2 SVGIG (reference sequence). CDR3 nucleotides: TGTGCCTGGACGGCAGGCCTAGCCGGGGCCAACGTCCTGACTTTC. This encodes CAWTAGLAGANVLTF.

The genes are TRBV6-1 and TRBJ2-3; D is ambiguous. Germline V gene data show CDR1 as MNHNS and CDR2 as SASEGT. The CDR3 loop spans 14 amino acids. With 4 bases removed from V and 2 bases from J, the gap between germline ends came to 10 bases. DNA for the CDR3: TGTGCCAGCAGTGGGCTCGTATACACAGATACGCAGTATTTT. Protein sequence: CASSGLVYTDTQYF.